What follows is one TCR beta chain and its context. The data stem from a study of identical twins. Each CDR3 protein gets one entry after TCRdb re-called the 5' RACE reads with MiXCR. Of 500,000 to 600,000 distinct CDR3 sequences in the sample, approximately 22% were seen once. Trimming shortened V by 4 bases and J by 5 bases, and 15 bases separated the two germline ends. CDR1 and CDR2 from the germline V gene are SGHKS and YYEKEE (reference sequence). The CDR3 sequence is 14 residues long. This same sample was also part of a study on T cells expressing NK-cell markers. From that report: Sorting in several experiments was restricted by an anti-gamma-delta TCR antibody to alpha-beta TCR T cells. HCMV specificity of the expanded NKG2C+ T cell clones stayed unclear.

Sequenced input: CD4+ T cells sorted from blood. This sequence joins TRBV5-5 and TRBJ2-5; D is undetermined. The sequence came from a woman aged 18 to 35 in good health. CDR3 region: CASSHPDLKETQYF. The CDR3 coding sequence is TGTGCCAGCAGCCACCCGGACCTCAAGGAGACCCAGTACTTC.